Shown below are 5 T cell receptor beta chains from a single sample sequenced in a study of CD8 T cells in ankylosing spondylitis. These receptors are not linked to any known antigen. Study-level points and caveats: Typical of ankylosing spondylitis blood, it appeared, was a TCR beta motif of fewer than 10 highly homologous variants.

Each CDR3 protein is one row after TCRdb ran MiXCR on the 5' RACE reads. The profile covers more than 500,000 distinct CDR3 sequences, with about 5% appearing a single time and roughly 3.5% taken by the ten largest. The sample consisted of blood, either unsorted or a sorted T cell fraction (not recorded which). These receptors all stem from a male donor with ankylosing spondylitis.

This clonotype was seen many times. In DNA form, the CDR3 reads TGCGCCAGCAGCCAAGATCAACAGCGCAATGAGCAGTTCTTC. This gives the protein CASSQDQQRNEQFF. This sequence joins TRBV4-3 and TRBJ2-1; D not certain. The CDR3 spans 14 residues. V lost 0 bases, J lost 6 bases, and 9 bases lay in between. CDR1 LGHNA and CDR2 YSLEER come from the germline V gene.

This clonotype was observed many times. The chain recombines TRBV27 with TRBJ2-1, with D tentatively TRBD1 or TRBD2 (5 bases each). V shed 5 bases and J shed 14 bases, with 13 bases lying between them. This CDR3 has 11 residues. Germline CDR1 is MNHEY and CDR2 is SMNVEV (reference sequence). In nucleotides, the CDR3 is TGTGCCAGCAGTCCGGGACGGCGGAAGTTCTTC. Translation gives CASSPGRRKFF.

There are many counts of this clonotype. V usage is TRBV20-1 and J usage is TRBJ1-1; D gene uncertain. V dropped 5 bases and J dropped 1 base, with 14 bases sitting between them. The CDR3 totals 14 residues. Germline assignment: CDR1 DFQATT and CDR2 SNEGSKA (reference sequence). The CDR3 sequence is CSAQIQNSNTEAFF. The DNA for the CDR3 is TGCAGTGCTCAGATTCAGAATTCGAACACTGAAGCTTTCTTT.

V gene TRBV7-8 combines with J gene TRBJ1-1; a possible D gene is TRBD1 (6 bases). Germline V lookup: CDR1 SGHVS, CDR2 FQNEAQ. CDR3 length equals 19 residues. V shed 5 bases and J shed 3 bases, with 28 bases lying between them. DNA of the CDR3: TGTGCCAGCAGCCGCCAAAAAGATATAGGGGGAATTGATGACACTGAAGCTTTCTTT. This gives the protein CASSRQKDIGGIDDTEAFF.

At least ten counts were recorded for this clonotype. The CDR3 nucleotides are TGTGCCAGCAGCTCGTCGGGGGAGAGTACTGAAGCTTTCTTT. This codes for CASSSSGESTEAFF. The rearrangement joins TRBV7-3 to TRBJ1-1; possible D gene TRBD1, 5 bases. Germline V gene data show CDR1 as SGHTA and CDR2 as FQGTGA. Trimming cost V 4 bases and J 5 bases, with 14 bases left between them. The CDR3 length is 14 residues.